Given below is one T cell receptor (beta chain) in context. The CDR3 is made up of 16 amino acids. Germline lookup yields CDR1 SEHNR and CDR2 FQNEAQ (reference sequence). The ends were cut back, 5 bases at V and 0 bases at J, with 14 bases in the middle. Cohort placement rested on clinical history that participants reported themselves. The data derive from a study of blood T cell repertoires in COVID-19. The overall study: The United States, Italy and Spain supplied acute and convalescent COVID-19 samples.

The assay was immunoSEQ multiplex PCR, and TCRdb's table has in-frame clones only and misses some. The sample has approximately 360,000 clones; around 89% are singletons. The rearrangement joins TRBV7-9 to TRBJ1-3; possible D gene TRBD1, 5 bases. The clonotype originates from a woman in her 30s with acute COVID-19. Sequenced: PBMCs or T cells enriched from blood (not recorded which). The CDR3 sequence: CASSLPQGFSGNTIYF. CDR3 bases: TGTGCCAGCAGCCTCCCCCAGGGCTTCTCTGGAAACACCATATATTTT.